This is a list of T cell receptor beta chains from one sample in a study of blood T cell repertoires in COVID-19. Some clones are missing from TCRdb's copy, which holds only in-frame ones; the method was immunoSEQ multiplex PCR. This sample has roughly 220,000 clones, with around 81% found just once. Sequenced material: peripheral blood. The receptors originated from a woman of 80 years or more with COVID-19, enrolled during active disease. CDR3s include the opening cysteine and the closing phenylalanine or tryptophan. A D gene is named only where the DNA matches it firmly. Clone size is not always given. Where it is, it says once, few, many or a class for expanded clones.

V gene: TRBV7-2
D gene: TRBD1
J gene: TRBJ2-7
clone size: -
CDR3 protein: CASSLGTGPQYEQYF
CDR3 DNA: TGTGCCAGCAGCCTAGGGACAGGGCCCCAATACGAGCAGTACTTC

V gene: TRBV29-1
D gene: TRBD2
J gene: TRBJ2-1
clone size: -
CDR3 protein: CSGGGLAAYNEQFF
CDR3 DNA: TGCAGCGGGGGGGGACTAGCGGCCTACAATGAGCAGTTCTTC

V gene: TRBV5-1
D gene: -
J gene: TRBJ2-4
clone size: -
CDR3 protein: CASSPFVQDVKNIQYF
CDR3 DNA: TGCGCCAGCAGCCCCTTCGTACAGGATGTCAAAAACATTCAGTACTTC

V gene: TRBV19
D gene: -
J gene: TRBJ2-3
clone size: medium-sized
CDR3 protein: CASKGLITDTQYF
CDR3 DNA: TGTGCCAGTAAAGGACTGATCACAGATACGCAGTATTTT

V gene: TRBV6-6
D gene: -
J gene: TRBJ1-1
clone size: -
CDR3 protein: CASSSMAFDKAFF
CDR3 DNA: TGTGCCAGCAGTTCCATGGCTTTTGATAAAGCTTTCTTT

V gene: TRBV30
D gene: TRBD1
J gene: TRBJ1-2
clone size: -
CDR3 protein: CAWSRGQGFQYGYGYTF
CDR3 DNA: TGTGCCTGGAGTCGGGGACAGGGGTTTCAGTACGGGTATGGCTACACCTTC

V gene: TRBV7-9
D gene: TRBD1
J gene: TRBJ1-1
clone size: -
CDR3 protein: CASSQRQGNTEAFF
CDR3 DNA: TGTGCCAGCAGTCAAAGACAGGGGAACACTGAAGCTTTCTTT

V gene: TRBV27
D gene: TRBD1
J gene: TRBJ1-5
clone size: -
CDR3 protein: CASSLSAVSRGTGATQPQHF
CDR3 DNA: TGTGCCAGCAGTTTATCGGCAGTTAGCCGGGGGACAGGCGCGACTCAGCCCCAGCATTTT

V gene: TRBV28
D gene: -
J gene: TRBJ1-1
clone size: -
CDR3 protein: CASSLGGGGAFF
CDR3 DNA: TGTGCCAGCAGTTTGGGGGGCGGGGGTGCTTTCTTT

V gene: TRBV19
D gene: TRBD2
J gene: TRBJ2-2
clone size: -
CDR3 protein: CASSIGGANTGELFF
CDR3 DNA: TGTGCCAGTAGTATTGGGGGGGCGAACACCGGGGAGCTGTTTTTT